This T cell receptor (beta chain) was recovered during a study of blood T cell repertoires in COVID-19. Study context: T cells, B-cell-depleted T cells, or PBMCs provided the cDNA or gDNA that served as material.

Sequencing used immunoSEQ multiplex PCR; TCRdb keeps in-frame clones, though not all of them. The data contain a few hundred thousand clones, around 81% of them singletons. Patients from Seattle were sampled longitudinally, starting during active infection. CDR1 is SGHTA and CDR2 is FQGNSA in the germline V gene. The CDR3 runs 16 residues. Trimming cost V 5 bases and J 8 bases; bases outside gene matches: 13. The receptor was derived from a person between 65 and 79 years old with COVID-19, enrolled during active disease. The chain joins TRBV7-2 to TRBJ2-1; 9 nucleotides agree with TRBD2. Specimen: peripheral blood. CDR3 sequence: CASSPQSGGPRDEQFF. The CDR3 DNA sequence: TGTGCCAGCAGCCCACAGAGCGGGGGGCCCAGGGATGAGCAGTTCTTC.